A single sample is the source of the 2 T cell receptor beta chains below, sequenced in a study of T cells in Graves' hyperthyroidism and ophthalmopathy. RNA transcripts were the template for amplifying TCR beta CDR3 regions. HTBI primers were employed in a first-round RT-PCR of the TCR CDR3. A single record per CDR3 protein comes from TCRdb applying MiXCR to the multiplex PCR reads. The sample gives a few hundred thousand distinct CDR3 sequences, around 15% of which show up once; roughly 35% is in the top ten. The sequencing input was blood. The receptors shown here come from a middle-aged woman with Graves' ophthalmopathy.

The table lists this clonotype with many counts. The rearrangement links TRBV5-6 to TRBJ1-1; 7 nucleotides match TRBD1. CDR1 and CDR2 from the germline V gene are SGHDT and YYEEEE. The CDR3 runs 14 residues. V lost 5 bases to trimming and J lost 5 bases; unmatched junction nucleotides: 9. CDR3: CASSRGTVGTEAFF. The CDR3 nucleotides are TGTGCCAGCAGTAGGGGGACAGTGGGGACTGAAGCTTTCTTT.

This clonotype was seen ten or more times. The chain links TRBV4-1 to TRBJ2-1; no clear D. The CDR3 is 15 amino acids. The V and J ends lost 3 bases and 0 bases respectively, with 9 bases between them. Germline assignment: CDR1 MGHRA and CDR2 YSYEKL. The CDR3 DNA reads as TGCGCCAGCAGCCAGGAACGGACCTCCTACAATGAGCAGTTCTTC. It specifies CASSQERTSYNEQFF.